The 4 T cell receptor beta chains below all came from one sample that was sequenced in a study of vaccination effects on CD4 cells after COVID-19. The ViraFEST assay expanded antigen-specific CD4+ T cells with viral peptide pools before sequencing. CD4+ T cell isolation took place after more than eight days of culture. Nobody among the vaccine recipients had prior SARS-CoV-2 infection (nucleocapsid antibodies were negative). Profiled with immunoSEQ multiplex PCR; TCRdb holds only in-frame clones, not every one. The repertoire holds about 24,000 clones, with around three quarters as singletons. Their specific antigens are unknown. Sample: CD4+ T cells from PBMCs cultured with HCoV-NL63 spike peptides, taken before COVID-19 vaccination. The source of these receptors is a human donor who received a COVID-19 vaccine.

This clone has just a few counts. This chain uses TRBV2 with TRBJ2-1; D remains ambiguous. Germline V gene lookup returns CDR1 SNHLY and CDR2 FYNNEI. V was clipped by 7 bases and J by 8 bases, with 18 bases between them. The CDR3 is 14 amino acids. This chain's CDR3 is CASKSGHASDEQFF. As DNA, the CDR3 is TGTGCCAGCAAATCGGGCCATGCGTCCGATGAGCAGTTCTTC. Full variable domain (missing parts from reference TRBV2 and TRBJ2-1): EPEVTQTPSHQVTQMGQEVILRCVPISNHLYFYWYRQILGQKVEFLVSFYNNEISEKSEIFDDQFSVERPDGSNFTLKIRSTKLEDSAMYFCASKSGHASDEQFFGPGTRLTVL.

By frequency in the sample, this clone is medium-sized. CDR3: CASRDTRTSGNNEQFF. The CDR3, as DNA: TGCGCCAGCAGAGACACCCGGACTAGCGGTAACAATGAGCAGTTCTTC. J is TRBJ2-1 and V is TRBV10-1; 10 bases match TRBD2. The germline V gene encodes CDR1 WNHNN and CDR2 SYGVQD (reference sequence). V shed 6 bases, J shed 5 bases, and the junction held 10 bases outside the gene matches. The CDR3 runs 16 residues.

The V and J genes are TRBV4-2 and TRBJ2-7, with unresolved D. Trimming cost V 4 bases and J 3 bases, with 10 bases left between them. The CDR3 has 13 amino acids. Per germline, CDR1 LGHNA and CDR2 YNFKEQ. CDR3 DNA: TGTGCCAGCAGCCCCACACCTGGCTACGAGCAGTACTTC. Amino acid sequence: CASSPTPGYEQYF.

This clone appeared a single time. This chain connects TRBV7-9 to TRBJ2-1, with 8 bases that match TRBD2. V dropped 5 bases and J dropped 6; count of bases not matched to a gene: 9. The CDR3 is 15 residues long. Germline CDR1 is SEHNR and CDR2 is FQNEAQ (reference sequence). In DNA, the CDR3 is TGTGCCAGCAGCCTCATAGCGGGGAATGTCAATGAGCAGTTCTTC. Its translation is CASSLIAGNVNEQFF. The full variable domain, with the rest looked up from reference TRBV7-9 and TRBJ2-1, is DTGVSQNPRHKITKRGQNVTFRCDPISEHNRLYWYRQTLGQGPEFLTYFQNEAQLEKSRLLSDRFSAERPKGSFSTLEIQRTEQGDSAMYLCASSLIAGNVNEQFFGPGTRLTVL.